A selection of T cell receptor beta chains follows, all from one sample in a study of T cell responses to AZD1222 COVID-19 vaccine. Some clones are missing from TCRdb's copy, which holds only in-frame ones; the method was immunoSEQ multiplex PCR. There are about 120,000 clones in the sample; approximately 90% occur only once, and about 15% lies in the top ten. The specimen was peripheral blood, collected 28 days after the second AZD1222 dose. The origin of the receptors is an adult who received the AZD1222 COVID-19 vaccine. Both conserved end residues are part of each CDR3. D genes are given only for firm matches.

v_call d_call cdr3_aa
TRBV30 NA CAWSVYSGRDTQYF
TRBV12-3/TRBV12-4 TRBD1 CASSNTGEHGYTF
TRBV24-1 TRBD2 CATSDPTSGGQETQYF
TRBV6-4 NA CASQESMNTEAFF
TRBV11-2 NA CASSWSSYNEQFF
TRBV7-9 TRBD1 CASSFGTGEMVKLFF
TRBV18 NA CASSPGQVGYNEQFF
TRBV27 TRBD1 CASSLGTGFGYGYTF
TRBV18 NA CASSPDRDYGYTF
TRBV27 NA CASSATGMNTEAFF
TRBV5-6 NA CASCLDGFPSYNELFF